This entry describes one T cell receptor (beta chain). The antigen is unknown. Sequencing used immunoSEQ multiplex PCR; TCRdb keeps in-frame clones, though not all of them. In the table there are around 68,000 clones, approximately 90% of which are singletons. Trimming left V 4 bases short and J 3 bases short, with 6 bases between. Germline lookup yields CDR1 LNHDA and CDR2 SQIVND (reference sequence). This CDR3 has 12 amino acids. The data were taken from a study of OX40 agonist ivuxolimab in advanced cancers. About the study: Patients were given ivuxolimab, an antibody that agonizes OX40 (CD134). Patients with prior anti-PD-1, anti-PD-L1 or anti-CTLA-4 therapy were eligible; 40% had some. Findings and limits, study-wide: CD8+ T cells showed, on average, more clonal expansion than CD4+ cells. Antigen specificity was not determined for the expanded peripheral T cells.

The TCR comes from an adult with an advanced solid tumor such as melanoma, head and neck, liver or kidney cancer. The sample was CD4+ or CD8+ T cells sorted from blood, taken in a trial of the OX40 agonist ivuxolimab. V and J are TRBV19 and TRBJ1-2; no firm D call. CDR3 in amino acids: CASSRGDYGYTF. CDR3 in DNA: TGTGCCAGTAGTAGGGGAGACTATGGCTACACCTTC.